The following is a TCR beta chain sequence with its context. Its antigen is unknown. The input lacks base qualities; no much larger clone sits a single base away. All of the isolated RNA was reverse transcribed with the High Capacity cDNA Reverse Transcription Kit, so expressed TCRB transcripts were sequenced. Naive, central memory and regulatory T cell samples underwent deep immunoSEQ sequencing, averaging about 3.57 million total reads per sample. After sorted cells were lysed in RLT buffer, RNA was extracted with DNase-treated RNeasy Micro or Mini kits, with the choice depending on cell number. Each cell subset was processed separately to prevent cross-contamination, with patient and healthy donor samples processed together. The immunoSEQ multiplex PCR was used to amplify TCRB sequences from cDNA, yielding 87-bp fragments that span the CDR3 region. Sequencing of the amplicons was done on the Illumina HiSeq platform. Per the source publication's procedure: Synthetic template baselines were used to correct PCR bias computationally, reads within Hamming distance 2 were collapsed, and singletons that could not be merged were discarded. Reads were aligned against IMGT so that V, D and J genes, CDR3 length and insertions or deletions at six rearrangement sites could be assigned. Clonotype counts were normalized to sorted cell number within each subset before computing true diversity and Gini coefficients with the tcR R package. The overlap coefficient, calculated on TCRB nucleotide sequences, was used to quantify repertoire sharing. Out-of-frame TCRB sequences from naive cells were analyzed to stand in for the pre-selection repertoire. TCRdb obtained this table from immuneACCESS and retained in-frame rearrangements with V and J assigned. These tables miss some clones; where compared with another copy, unresolved V genes account for less than half of the shortfall, and the remainder is unexplained. V, J and clone size are those of that table, while D and trimming were read from the DNA. For this sample the table gives roughly 500,000 clones, of which 10% to 12% were detected only once. The ten largest clones take up roughly 0.046% of the sample.

The data were obtained in a study of beta chain features in type 1 diabetes (dated by TCRdb to between 2018 and 2020). Study-wide context: Patients and healthy donors did not differ in mean age, gender distribution, total cell number or subset yield. In the study, recently diagnosed type 1 diabetes patients and matched healthy donors were compared on the TCRB repertoires of their sorted circulating CD4+ T cell subsets. A total of 85 million to 140 million sorted cells were examined across all samples, and a strong correlation was observed between cell number per subset and RNA yield. Regulatory and stem cell-like memory subsets were isolated from only 8 patients and roughly 8 healthy donors, whereas naive and central memory subsets came from all 30 or so donors.

CDR1 is given as SQVTM and CDR2 as ANQGSEA, both from the germline V gene. The CDR3 spans 11 residues, from the cysteine through the phenylalanine. Here the CDR3 DNA is all that survives: 33 bases in frame from base 1. V is clipped by 4 bases and J by 5 bases, and the sequence between their germline boundaries is 8 bases long. From each donor, a single peripheral blood sample of about 120 mL on average was drawn into heparinised tubes. Naive, central memory, regulatory and stem cell-like memory CD4+ T cells were sorted on a BD FACSAria II using a panel including CD45RO, CCR7, CD25, CD127, CD95 and CD27. A purity above 95% was achieved for all sorted populations. PBMCs were separated immediately by Lymphoprep density gradient centrifugation and were stained directly, without being cultured. Samples were stained and sorted in pairs, with one healthy donor and one patient per experiment, so that batch effects were minimized.

The research as a whole found: Patients with type 1 diabetes made fewer insertions and deleted more nucleotides at VDJ recombination sites, implying thymic rearrangement abnormalities. A moderate but significant shortening of TCRB CDR3 length was observed in type 1 diabetes patients in all four CD4+ subsets. Because cDNA was sequenced instead of genomic DNA, highly expressing activated cells could be over-represented, though the groups showed no difference in activation or CD3 levels. The naive, central memory and regulatory TCRB repertoires appeared to resemble one another more closely among patients than among healthy donors. Shorter templates might be favored by PCR, yet because patient and control samples were amplified and corrected together, any such skew would affect both groups equally. Because small numbers of individuals were included in the HLA sub-analyses, any influence of HLA type on TCRB rearrangement was left unresolved.

This sequence uses TRBV29-1 and TRBJ1-2; the D gene assignment is ambiguous. The TCR was taken from a young woman in good health. The specimen sequenced was naive CD4+ T cells from blood. Read against the paper, the sample's cell subset or site label means: true naive CD4+ T cells. CDR3 protein: CSVAIEYGYTF. The nucleotides read TGCAGCGTTGCTATTGAGTATGGCTACACCTTC.